This TCR beta chain was documented in a study of blood T cells in healthy people across ages. This CDR3 has 11 amino acids. Germline assignment: CDR1 SEHNR and CDR2 FQNEAQ (reference sequence). V was shortened by 5 bases and J by 5 bases, with 5 bases between the two germline ends. This clonotype turned up a few times. Per sample, extraction of total RNA gave at least 5.5 micrograms in every case. Sample-barcoded 5' priming and a J-beta primer mix drove a second PCR of 7 to 11 cycles. A template-switch adaptor that had 12 random nucleotides put a tag on each cDNA molecule. TCRdb recomputed calls from the 5' RACE reads with MiXCR, one row per CDR3 protein. The sample contains about 1.5 million distinct CDR3 sequences, around two fifths of which appear only once.

The source material was blood. The V and J genes are TRBV7-9 and TRBJ2-3, with D unresolved. This TCR came from a young woman in good health. Written as DNA, the CDR3 is TGTGCCAGCAGCGACGTAGATACGCAGTATTTT. It yields the protein CASSDVDTQYF.